The T cell receptor (beta chain) described here comes from a study of Ad26.COV2.S vaccination and SARS-CoV-2 variants. Study-wide results and limits: Reports say spike-specific CD8+ and CD4+ T cell responses covered substantial breadth after vaccination. Those who received vaccine or placebo ended up with similar non-spike TCR breadth. TCR breadth and depth analyses may have underestimated total T cell responses. Vaccine recipients had higher spike-specific TCR breadth than placebo recipients.

The germline CDR1 and CDR2 sequences are SGHRS and YFSETQ. CDR3 length equals 18 residues. Trimming cost V 4 bases and J 0 bases, with 21 bases left between them. Profiled with immunoSEQ multiplex PCR; TCRdb holds only in-frame clones, not every one. The repertoire holds 430,000 or so clones, 90% seen once, with 12% in the top ten. This clone was seen once. Its antigen is still unknown. Treatment described: 19 received Ad26.COV2.S at low or high dose, single or two shots; about 5 received placebo; per-sample allocation not given. Following the first vaccine or placebo injection, samples were taken on day 63.

Material: peripheral blood, obtained in a trial of Ad26.COV2.S vaccine versus placebo. The origin of this receptor is a person aged 18 to 65 who received the Ad26.COV2.S COVID-19 vaccine or a placebo. This chain uses TRBV5-1 with TRBJ2-3, with a possible D match to TRBD1 (5 bases). The CDR3 loop reads CASSPPRTGSTSTDTQYF. The CDR3 nucleotides are TGCGCCAGCAGCCCTCCGCGCACAGGATCCACTAGCACAGATACGCAGTATTTT.